These T cell receptor beta chains were read from a single sample in a study of cytomegalovirus exposure and HLA in healthy donors. The data were produced by immunoSEQ multiplex PCR, yet TCRdb's version contains in-frame clones alone and is incomplete. This sample has over 130,000 clones, with about 88% found just once. Sequencing was done on a sample of PBMCs. These receptors all stem from a man between 18 and 35 years old in good health and CMV-seropositive. CDR3s include the opening cysteine and the closing phenylalanine or tryptophan. A D gene is named only where the DNA matches it firmly. Clone sizes are given selectively: once, few, many, or a class where the clone is expanded.

V gene,J gene,clone size,D gene,CDR3 protein,CDR3 DNA
TRBV6-1,TRBJ2-7,once,TRBD1,CASRDRGRVGYEQYF,TGTGCCAGCAGAGACAGGGGGAGAGTAGGTTACGAGCAGTACTTC
TRBV5-1,TRBJ1-1,-,TRBD1,CASSLGTGENTEAFF,TGCGCCAGCAGCTTGGGGACAGGAGAAAACACTGAAGCTTTCTTT
TRBV10-2,TRBJ2-3,-,-,CASSERAGPFQDTQYF,TGCGCCAGCAGTGAGAGGGCGGGACCCTTCCAAGATACGCAGTATTTT
TRBV4-1,TRBJ2-1,-,TRBD2,CASSLYLAGGDNEQFF,TGCGCCAGCAGCCTCTACCTAGCGGGAGGCGACAATGAGCAGTTCTTC
TRBV5-1,TRBJ2-3,-,-,CASSPGSSGADTQYF,TGCGCCAGCTCCCCGGGGAGTTCAGGGGCAGATACGCAGTATTTT
TRBV6-5,TRBJ2-1,once,TRBD1,CASSYSQGVAYNEQFF,TGTGCCAGCAGTTACTCCCAGGGGGTAGCGTACAATGAGCAGTTCTTC
TRBV5-5,TRBJ1-2,once,-,CASSTGFNGYTF,TGTGCCAGCAGCACAGGGTTTAATGGCTACACCTTC
TRBV11-2,TRBJ2-5,-,-,CASRKGGAVQYF,TGTGCCAGCCGAAAAGGGGGGGCGGTTCAGTACTTC
TRBV7-6,TRBJ2-3,-,TRBD2,CATQRGTSGESDTQYF,TGTGCCACCCAGAGGGGAACTAGCGGAGAGTCAGATACGCAGTATTTT
TRBV28,TRBJ2-2,-,-,CASREYGSRDGELFF,TGTGCCAGCAGAGAGTACGGGAGTCGCGACGGGGAGCTGTTTTTT
TRBV6-1,TRBJ2-2,-,TRBD1,CASSVLRPGGTGELFF,TGTGCCAGCAGTGTATTACGGCCAGGGGGCACCGGGGAGCTGTTTTTT
TRBV5-1,TRBJ2-7,-,-,CASTPAGYSYEQYF,TGCGCCAGCACACCGGCGGGATACTCCTACGAGCAGTACTTC
TRBV29-1,TRBJ2-3,-,TRBD1,CSVGGGTGEIDTQYF,TGCAGCGTTGGAGGTGGGACAGGGGAGATAGATACGCAGTATTTT
TRBV27,TRBJ2-1,-,-,CASSPSTGSSYNEQFF,TGTGCCAGCAGTCCGAGTACGGGGAGCTCCTACAATGAGCAGTTCTTC
TRBV9,TRBJ2-1,-,-,CASSGPPIVRGNEQFF,TGTGCCAGCAGCGGGCCCCCCATCGTCAGGGGCAATGAGCAGTTCTTC
TRBV29-1,TRBJ1-1,-,-,CSALQDTEAFF,TGCAGCGCTTTACAGGACACTGAAGCTTTCTTT
TRBV18,TRBJ1-4,-,-,CASSRGVLNEKLFF,TGTGCCAGCTCACGCGGGGTTTTGAATGAAAAACTGTTTTTT
TRBV6-6,TRBJ2-1,-,TRBD2,CASSPGLAGAEQFF,TGTGCCAGCAGTCCCGGACTAGCGGGGGCCGAGCAGTTCTTC
TRBV7-6,TRBJ2-1,-,TRBD2,CASSLVSGSGQNEQFF,TGTGCCAGCAGCTTGGTTAGCGGGAGTGGGCAAAATGAGCAGTTCTTC
TRBV15,TRBJ1-3,-,TRBD1,CATSRDLTRGPGNTIYF,TGTGCCACCAGCAGAGACCTCACCAGGGGGCCTGGAAACACCATATATTTT
TRBV5-1,TRBJ1-2,-,TRBD1,CASSLYRTGGYTF,TGCGCCAGCAGCTTGTATAGGACAGGGGGCTACACCTTC
TRBV28,TRBJ2-2,once,TRBD1,CAITLTGDAGTGELFF,TGTGCCATCACACTCACAGGGGACGCTGGAACCGGGGAGCTGTTTTTT
TRBV6-1,TRBJ1-1,-,TRBD1,CASSEAGTGNRAFF,TGTGCCAGCAGTGAGGCCGGGACAGGTAATCGGGCTTTCTTT
TRBV6-6,TRBJ1-6,once,-,CASSTDSPLHF,TGTGCCAGCAGTACGGATTCACCCCTCCACTTT
TRBV5-1,TRBJ2-2,-,TRBD1,CASSFGDRHTGELFF,TGCGCCAGCAGCTTCGGGGACAGGCACACCGGGGAGCTGTTTTTT
TRBV4-1,TRBJ2-2,once,-,CASSQVLGGTGELFF,TGCGCCAGCAGCCAAGTCCTCGGGGGCACCGGGGAGCTGTTTTTT
TRBV30,TRBJ1-2,-,TRBD1,CAWSDYNRQGGSYGYTF,TGTGCCTGGAGTGACTACAACAGACAGGGTGGGAGCTATGGCTACACCTTC
TRBV5-1,TRBJ1-3,few,TRBD1,CASRPGTGGNTIYF,TGCGCCAGCAGACCCGGGACAGGCGGAAACACCATATATTTT
TRBV18,TRBJ2-7,-,-,CASSPSDSSGQYF,TGTGCCAGCTCACCATCGGACAGTTCGGGGCAGTACTTC
TRBV9,TRBJ1-2,-,-,CASSVAGGRYGYTF,TGTGCCAGCAGCGTAGCTGGAGGGAGGTATGGCTACACCTTC
TRBV7-2,TRBJ2-1,-,-,CASSLYRQSQKFF,TGTGCCAGCAGCCTTTATCGACAGTCGCAGAAGTTCTTC
TRBV11-3,TRBJ2-2,-,TRBD1,CASSPGQGTGELFF,TGTGCCAGCAGCCCGGGACAGGGGACAGGGGAGCTGTTTTTT
TRBV27,TRBJ1-1,-,-,CASSSRLFNEAFF,TGTGCCAGCAGTTCCCGGTTATTTAATGAAGCTTTCTTT
TRBV5-1,TRBJ1-1,once,-,CASSLGQFAGYTEAFF,TGCGCCAGCAGCTTGGGACAGTTCGCTGGCTACACTGAAGCTTTCTTT
TRBV6-6,TRBJ2-2,-,-,CASRTDRYTGELFF,TGTGCCAGCAGAACGGACAGATATACCGGGGAGCTGTTTTTT
TRBV13,TRBJ2-5,-,-,CASSLGSSVRETQYF,TGTGCCAGCAGCTTAGGGTCCAGCGTTCGTGAGACCCAGTACTTC
TRBV5-1,TRBJ2-2,-,TRBD2,CASSRTSGERGLNTGELFF,TGCGCCAGCAGCCGGACTAGCGGCGAAAGGGGTTTAAACACCGGGGAGCTGTTTTTT
TRBV5-8,TRBJ2-3,once,TRBD2,CASSLWSGGAMDTQYF,TGTGCCAGCAGCTTGTGGAGCGGGGGGGCAATGGATACGCAGTATTTT
TRBV11-2,TRBJ1-1,-,TRBD1,CASSSRGQGLDEAFF,TGTGCCAGCAGCTCCCGGGGACAGGGCTTGGATGAAGCTTTCTTT
TRBV9,TRBJ1-5,few,-,CASSSREGSRPQHF,TGTGCCAGCAGCTCCCGGGAGGGTTCGAGGCCCCAGCATTTT
TRBV19,TRBJ2-1,-,-,CASSIIVRGNEQFF,TGTGCCAGTAGTATAATCGTCAGGGGCAATGAGCAGTTCTTC
TRBV7-9,TRBJ2-5,-,-,CASSSLRAGQQEETQYF,TGTGCCAGCAGCTCTCTAAGGGCGGGACAGCAAGAAGAGACCCAGTACTTC
TRBV7-9,TRBJ2-7,-,TRBD1,CASSLGQGNEQYF,TGTGCCAGCAGCTTGGGACAGGGGAACGAGCAGTACTTC
TRBV5-1,TRBJ1-4,-,TRBD1,CASSSGTGHEKLFF,TGCGCCAGCAGCTCGGGGACAGGGCATGAAAAACTGTTTTTT
TRBV5-1,TRBJ1-1,-,-,CASSSGQNTEAFF,TGCGCCAGCAGCTCGGGACAGAACACTGAAGCTTTCTTT
TRBV18,TRBJ1-4,-,-,CASSPSGVTNEKLFF,TGTGCCAGCTCACCATCGGGGGTGACTAATGAAAAACTGTTTTTT
TRBV5-1,TRBJ1-1,-,-,CASSLRVQENTEAFF,TGCGCCAGCAGCTTGAGGGTACAGGAGAACACTGAAGCTTTCTTT
TRBV9,TRBJ2-7,-,-,CASSVHPRGIQGYEQYF,TGTGCCAGCAGCGTACATCCGAGGGGGATTCAGGGCTACGAGCAGTACTTC
TRBV27,TRBJ1-5,medium-sized,-,CASTSRPGGNQPQHF,TGTGCCAGCACTTCCCGACCGGGGGGCAATCAGCCCCAGCATTTT
TRBV19,TRBJ2-7,-,-,CAPYPIRVPYEQYF,TGTGCCCCCTACCCCATCAGGGTGCCTTACGAGCAGTACTTC
TRBV9,TRBJ1-4,few,TRBD1,CASGTGGTNEKLFF,TGTGCCAGCGGAACAGGGGGCACTAATGAAAAACTGTTTTTT